This TCR beta chain was profiled in a study of CD8 T cells in Susac syndrome. About the study: Active disease was present in 5 or 6 of the sequenced Susac syndrome patients, whereas fewer than ten of them were in remission.

CDR1 is SGHRS and CDR2 is YFSETQ in the germline V gene. The ends lost 3 bases at V and 3 bases at J; junction bases unmatched: 5. The CDR3 runs to 14 residues. Random hexamers were used to reverse transcribe about 0.45 to 1 ug of RNA. Via MiXCR, TCRdb re-called the immunoSEQ multiplex PCR reads, giving one row per CDR3 protein. The repertoire holds 120,000 or so distinct CDR3 sequences, with about 95% as singletons. The chain couples TRBV5-1 to TRBJ2-7; 8 nucleotides line up with TRBD2. Sequenced input: CD8+ T cells from PBMCs. The TCR comes from a human donor with Susac syndrome. The CDR3 DNA sequence: TGCGCCAGCAGCTCCCGGGAGGGTCTCTACGAGCAGTACTTC. Residues: CASSSREGLYEQYF. Drawing the rest from reference TRBV5-1 and TRBJ2-7, the complete variable domain is KAGVTQTPRYLIKTRGQQVTLSCSPISGHRSVSWYQQTPGQGLQFLFEYFSETQRNKGNFPGRFSGRQFSNSRSEMNVSTLELGDSALYLCASSSREGLYEQYFGPGTRLTVT.